The 24 T cell receptor beta chains below all came from one sample that was sequenced in a study of T cells in localized non-small cell lung cancer (dated by TCRdb to 2019 to 2021). Library prep was done by the immunoSEQ multiplex PCR assay. The table was pulled from immuneACCESS by TCRdb, which kept in-frame rearrangements only. Such tables lose some clones; where checked, under half of the loss comes from unresolved V genes, and the rest has no known cause. This sample holds 25,000 to 35,000 clones; approximately 90% were observed only once. The ten largest clones take up approximately 13% of the sample. The specimen comprised peripheral blood, sampled before any cancer treatment. All receptors come from a female donor older than 55 with stage III squamous cell lung carcinoma.

The rearrangement uses TRBV7-9 and TRBJ1-5, with a possible D match to TRBD1 (6 bases). Trimming took off 11 bases at V and 7 bases at J, with 15 bases between the two ends. Germline V gene sequence: CDR1 SEHNR, CDR2 FQNEAQ (reference sequence). This CDR3 is built from 12 residues. Written as DNA, the CDR3 is TGTGCCTCCGGGGCAGGGGTGCAGCCCCAGCATTTT. It is translated as CASGAGVQPQHF.

V usage is TRBV18 and J usage is TRBJ2-7; TRBD1 matches 11 bases. CDR3 length: 16 amino acids. J gave up 1 base and V 0 bases, and 2 bases lay outside the gene matches. Germline CDR1 KGHSH, CDR2 LQKENI. The CDR3 region is CASSPPGDRGSYEQYF. CDR3 DNA sequence: TGTGCCAGCTCACCACCTGGGGACAGGGGGTCCTACGAGCAGTACTTC.

J is TRBJ2-1 and V is TRBV10-3; maybe TRBD2 (6 bases). Per germline, CDR1 ENHRY and CDR2 SYGVKD. The V end was cut by 0 bases, the J end by 4 bases, with 13 bases between. This CDR3 has 16 amino acids. The CDR3 DNA is TGTGCCATCAGTGAGTCGATGGCGGGGAGTTACAATGAGCAGTTCTTC. This translates into CAISESMAGSYNEQFF.

The chain has TRBV7-9 and TRBJ1-5, with D perhaps TRBD1 (6 bases). This CDR3 has 15 amino acids. V gave up 5 bases and J gave up 7 bases, with 18 bases separating them. The germline gives CDR1 SEHNR, CDR2 FQNEAQ (reference sequence). In DNA, the CDR3 is TGTGCCAGCAGCGACTCAGACAGGAACATCCAGCCCCAGCATTTT. It codes for CASSDSDRNIQPQHF.

The chain joins TRBV19 to TRBJ2-2; D is undetermined. V lost 8 bases, J lost 0 bases, and 10 bases lay in between. This CDR3 is built from 14 residues. CDR1 is LNHDA and CDR2 is SQIVND in the germline V gene (reference sequence). The CDR3 DNA follows: TGTGCCAGTTCGACATACGCGAACACCGGGGAGCTGTTTTTT. This translates into CASSTYANTGELFF.

V usage is TRBV7-2 and J usage is TRBJ2-3, with D hard to call. Between the trimmed V and J ends, which lost 5 bases and 0 bases, there was a span of 3 bases. The CDR3 length is 12 residues. Per the germline V gene, CDR1 is SGHTA and CDR2 is FQGNSA. CDR3 in amino acids: CASSTSTDTQYF. The CDR3, as DNA: TGTGCCAGCAGCACTAGCACAGATACGCAGTATTTT.

V is TRBV4-3 and J is TRBJ1-6; D may be TRBD1 (6 bases). Germline V gene data show CDR1 as LGHNA and CDR2 as YSLEER. This CDR3 has 16 amino acids. V was trimmed by 6 bases and J by 0 bases, leaving 12 bases between them. For the CDR3, the DNA is TGCGCCAGCAGGTCACAGGGAAGCTCCTATAATTCACCCCTCCACTTT. Protein product: CASRSQGSSYNSPLHF.

The chain joins TRBV4-2 to TRBJ1-1, with D possibly matching TRBD1 (6 bases). Trimming removed 4 bases from V and 5 bases from J, with 11 bases in between. The CDR3 runs to 13 residues. Germline V gene sequence: CDR1 LGHNA, CDR2 YNFKEQ. The CDR3 sequence: CASSLSQGTEAFF. CDR3 DNA sequence: TGTGCCAGCAGCCTTTCCCAGGGGACTGAAGCTTTCTTT.

The chain links TRBV7-9 to TRBJ1-4; 8 nucleotides agree with TRBD1. Trimming took 4 bases from V and 12 from J; bases not matched to a gene: 16. The CDR3 runs to 16 residues. Germline CDR1 is SEHNR and CDR2 is FQNEAQ (reference sequence). CDR3 residues: CASSSYRGSAREELFF. The CDR3 bases are TGTGCCAGCAGCTCCTACAGGGGGTCTGCTCGTGAGGAACTGTTTTTT. Looking up the rest from reference TRBV7-9 and TRBJ1-4 gives the full variable domain: DTGVSQNPRHKITKRGQNVTFRCDPISEHNRLYWYRQTLGQGPEFLTYFQNEAQLEKSRLLSDRFSAERPKGSFSTLEIQRTEQGDSAMYLCASSSYRGSAREELFFGSGTQLSVL.

The V and J genes are TRBV5-1 and TRBJ2-3; 12 bases map to TRBD2. Germline loops: CDR1 SGHRS, CDR2 YFSETQ. Losses at the gene ends were 5 bases for V and 4 bases for J; bases not matched to a gene: 5. The CDR3 is made up of 15 amino acids. CDR3 in amino acids: CASSSTSGGADTQYF. The CDR3 DNA is TGCGCCAGCAGTTCGACTAGCGGGGGCGCAGATACGCAGTATTTT.

The chain recombines TRBV7-8 with TRBJ1-2; 9 bases fit TRBD1. The CDR3 is 14 amino acids. CDR1 and CDR2 from the germline V gene are SGHVS and FQNEAQ. The J segment lost 7 bases and the V segment lost 5 bases, leaving 8 bases of the junction unmatched. CDR3 coding DNA: TGTGCCAGCAGCGGGCACAGGGGGCTCCGTGGCTACACCTTC. This translates into CASSGHRGLRGYTF.

A single count supports this clone. The chain has TRBV7-2 and TRBJ1-4; D is possibly TRBD1 (6 bases). V lost 3 bases to trimming and J lost 7 bases, with 9 bases between them. The CDR3 consists of 13 residues. Germline-derived CDR1 and CDR2 are SGHTA and FQGNSA. Here the CDR3 DNA reads TGTGCCAGCAGCTTTGGGGGCAGTGAAAAACTGTTTTTT. Translating it yields CASSFGGSEKLFF.

J is TRBJ1-2 and V is TRBV19; 12 positions match TRBD1. The J segment lost 8 bases and the V segment lost 6 bases, leaving 13 bases of the junction unmatched. The CDR3 extends over 16 amino acids. Germline V lookup: CDR1 LNHDA, CDR2 SQIVND (reference sequence). In DNA, the CDR3 is TGTGCCAGTAGCCCGGGACAGGGGGCGTTGATAGGCGGCTACACCTTC. Its translation: CASSPGQGALIGGYTF.

V and J are TRBV5-6 and TRBJ2-1; 14 positions agree with TRBD2. Unmatched junction bases numbered 12, after V lost 6 bases and J lost 4 bases. This CDR3 has 18 residues. CDR1 SGHDT and CDR2 YYEEEE come from the germline V gene. The CDR3 sequence: CASTSRTSGRWVYNEQFF. DNA for the CDR3: TGTGCCAGCACCTCCCGGACTAGCGGGAGGTGGGTTTACAATGAGCAGTTCTTC.

This chain joins TRBV5-8 and TRBJ2-2; D call uncertain. The germline V and J ends were trimmed by 0 bases and 1 base, with 4 bases remaining between them. Germline CDR1 reads SGHTS; CDR2 reads YDEGEE. The CDR3 extends over 14 amino acids. DNA for the CDR3: TGTGCCAGCAGCTTGGGAGTGAACACCGGGGAGCTGTTTTTT. This sequence encodes CASSLGVNTGELFF.

The chain has TRBV28 and TRBJ2-1, with 7 bases lining up with TRBD2. The V segment lost 4 bases and the J segment 2 bases; nucleotides outside the gene matches: 8. This CDR3 spans 16 amino acids. Germline assignment: CDR1 MDHEN and CDR2 SYDVKM. In DNA, the CDR3 is TGTGCCAGCAGTTCCGGGGGGAGGGGACCCTACAATGAGCAGTTCTTC. This gives the protein CASSSGGRGPYNEQFF.

This sequence joins TRBV7-9 and TRBJ2-3; D unclear. Germline V gene lookup returns CDR1 SEHNR and CDR2 FQNEAQ (reference sequence). This CDR3 has 11 residues. V lost 5 bases and J 6 bases, leaving 6 bases between the germline ends. In nucleotides, the CDR3 is TGTGCCAGCAGCCCAAAGGATACGCAGTATTTT. Translating gives CASSPKDTQYF.

This clone was found a few times. The CDR3 DNA follows: TGCAGCGTTCAGACAACTACCCTCACAGATACGCAGTATTTT. Its translation: CSVQTTTLTDTQYF. This chain connects TRBV29-1 to TRBJ2-3; the D is unclear. CDR1 and CDR2 from the germline V gene are SQVTM and ANQGSEA. This CDR3 is built from 14 residues. V dropped 5 bases and J dropped 2 bases, with 14 bases sitting between them.

The rearrangement links TRBV5-6 to TRBJ2-5; tentatively, D is TRBD1 (5 bases). Germline V gives CDR1 SGHDT, CDR2 YYEEEE. The V and J ends lost 0 bases and 1 base respectively, with 10 bases between them. The CDR3 totals 15 residues. The CDR3 sequence is CASSLVAQGQETQYF. CDR3 DNA sequence: TGTGCCAGCAGCTTGGTGGCCCAGGGCCAAGAGACCCAGTACTTC.

V usage is TRBV28 and J usage is TRBJ2-3; TRBD2 aligns across 7 bases. The CDR3 runs 15 residues. Trimming at V came to 5 bases and at J to 2 bases, leaving 7 bases not matched to a gene. CDR1 and CDR2 from the germline V gene are MDHEN and SYDVKM. The CDR3 sequence is CASSRLGGNTDTQYF. The CDR3 DNA is TGTGCCAGCAGTCGCCTCGGGGGGAACACAGATACGCAGTATTTT.

V gene TRBV9 combines with J gene TRBJ2-7, with 7 bases that match TRBD1. V gave up 3 bases and J gave up 2 bases; unmatched junction bases: 8. CDR1 is SGDLS and CDR2 is YYNGEE in the germline V gene. The CDR3 consists of 15 residues. In DNA form, the CDR3 reads TGTGCCAGCAGCGGAGCAGGGGGTTTCACCTACGAGCAGTACTTC. This translates into CASSGAGGFTYEQYF.

The rearrangement joins TRBV27 to TRBJ2-7; a weak D match, TRBD2 (6 bases). V gave up 4 bases and J gave up 2 bases, with 15 bases separating them. Germline assignment: CDR1 MNHEY and CDR2 SMNVEV (reference sequence). CDR3 size: 15 residues. The CDR3 loop reads CASSSAKTRTYEQYF. CDR3 nucleotide sequence: TGTGCCAGCAGTTCCGCAAAGACTAGAACCTACGAGCAGTACTTC.

J is TRBJ2-3 and V is TRBV6-5; 7 nucleotides align to TRBD2. The V gene's germline CDR1 is MNHEY and CDR2 SVGAGI. The CDR3 is 15 amino acids. Trimming cost V 0 bases and J 4 bases; bases outside gene matches: 4. The CDR3 DNA reads TGTGCCAGCAGTTACTCGGGAGGGTTCGCAGATACGCAGTATTTT. Protein sequence: CASSYSGGFADTQYF.

The chain has TRBV6-5 and TRBJ1-6; 8 bases align to TRBD1. The CDR3 runs 14 residues. Germline CDR1 reads MNHEY; CDR2 reads SVGAGI. V dropped 6 bases and J dropped 9; count of bases not matched to a gene: 7. Here the CDR3 DNA reads TGTGCCAGCAGGGATAGGACAGGGTCTTCACCCCTCCACTTT. Translating it yields CASRDRTGSSPLHF.